This T cell receptor (beta chain) is from a study of breast tumors, draining lymph nodes, adjacent tissues. Notes on the study in general: That most tumor T cells come from lymph nodes remained unproven. Luminal-like breast cancer showed significantly greater tumor-nontumor repertoire similarity than basal-like breast cancer did. Data fit most tumor T cells coming from lymph node, expanding in tumor. Tumor TCR diversity was below lymph nodes but above nontumor tissue.

This clonotype occurred many times. Its antigen remains unidentified. The germline gives CDR1 DFQATT, CDR2 SNEGSKA (reference sequence). CDR3 length: 16 residues. Trimming cost V 5 bases and J 4 bases; bases outside gene matches: 14. Axillary draining lymph nodes of breast cancer patients supplied the node samples. TCRdb ran MiXCR on the multiplex PCR reads and lists one entry per CDR3 protein. In the table there are 200,000 or so distinct CDR3 sequences, over 25% of which are singletons. This sequence was found in a female donor with breast cancer. Some clones in this sample may be carry-over from other donors' samples. Sequenced input: axillary lymph node tissue. This chain connects TRBV20-1 to TRBJ2-7; 10 bases line up with TRBD2. The CDR3: CSARGPIAGGGYEQYF. CDR3 sequence (DNA): TGCAGTGCTCGCGGACCTATAGCGGGAGGAGGGTACGAGCAGTACTTC.